What follows is one T cell receptor (beta chain) and its context. The junction had 8 bases not matched to a gene; V was cut back by 4 bases and J by 8 bases. This CDR3 contains 14 residues. Germline V gene data show CDR1 as SGHVS and CDR2 as FQNEAQ. TCRdb called the RT-PCR reads again in MiXCR, with one record for every CDR3 protein. The sample lists about 700,000 distinct CDR3 sequences, 13% to 15% occurring once. V usage is TRBV7-8 and J usage is TRBJ2-1, with 7 positions matching TRBD1. The sequence was collected from a female donor in good health, serving as a healthy control. Specimen: memory CD4+ T cells from blood. This chain's CDR3 is CASSSGQVIDEQFF. The CDR3 nucleotides are TGTGCCAGCAGCTCAGGACAGGTCATCGATGAGCAGTTCTTC.